The T cell receptor beta chain described here comes from a study of blood T cells in healthy people across ages. CDR3 length equals 14 residues. The V end lost 6 bases, the J end lost 4 bases, and 15 bases lay between the germline ends. The V gene's germline CDR1 is SGHRS and CDR2 YFSETQ. General study results and limits: The study lacked donor CMV status, which possibly confounded expanded clonotype changes.

PCR was performed a second time for about 7 to 11 cycles using a sample-barcoded 5' primer and a J-beta primer mix. Each of the cDNA molecules was tagged by a template-switch adaptor with 12 random nucleotides. TCRdb reprocessed the 5' RACE reads with MiXCR, giving one entry per CDR3 protein. Of approximately 400,000 distinct CDR3 sequences in the sample, 45% to 60% were seen once. This clonotype was counted a few times. Antigen specificity is unknown. This chain joins TRBV5-1 and TRBJ2-3; TRBD2 might be the D (5 bases). The sequenced sample was blood. This TCR derives from a man between 60 and 75 years old in good health. Written as DNA, the CDR3 is TGCGCCAGCACCCGAGGTAGCGCCTCAGATACGCAGTATTTT. This translates into CASTRGSASDTQYF.